Each of the 11 T cell receptor beta chains below was sequenced from the same sample in a study of tumor and adjacent non-tumor tissue in lung cancer. Three rounds of nested PCR, following a modified ARM-PCR protocol, produced the TCRbeta library. One entry per CDR3 protein, called by TCRdb with MiXCR from the multiplex PCR reads. The sample carries about 110,000 distinct CDR3 sequences, 75% recorded once. The template was RNA from unsorted bulk tissue. The sequencing sample was made of lung tumor tissue. These TCRs come from a woman aged 55-70 years with non-small cell lung cancer.

This clonotype was observed a handful of times. The V gene is TRBV11-2, the J gene TRBJ2-5; weak D call: TRBD2 (6 bases). The CDR3 length is 12 residues. Trimming cost V 8 bases and J 11 bases, with 18 bases left between them. Per the germline V gene, CDR1 is SGHAT and CDR2 is FQNNGV. CDR3 protein: CASSRGRDTQYF. In DNA form, the CDR3 reads TGTGCCAGCTCTCGGGGGAGAGATACTCAGTACTTC.

As to this clonotype: Germline is not matched at one junction end, which may reflect a read error. The chain carries TRBV11-2 and TRBJ2-1; D perhaps matches TRBD2 (6 bases). Germline V gene data show CDR1 as SGHAT and CDR2 as FQNNGV. The CDR3 runs 15 residues. CDR3 residues: CATRGRGDSYNELFF. For the CDR3, the DNA is TGTGCCACCCGAGGCCGAGGGGACTCCTACAATGAGCTGTTCTTC. The entire variable domain, with the rest obtained from reference TRBV11-2 and TRBJ2-1, is as follows: EAGVAQSPRYKIIEKRQSVAFWCNPISGHATLYWYQQILGQGPKLLIQFQNNGVVDDSQLPKDRFSAERLKGVDSTLKIQPAKLEDSAVYLCATRGRGDSYNELFFGPGTRLTVL.

This clonotype has only one observation. The chain uses TRBV11-2 and TRBJ1-1, with TRBD1 matching 7 bases. The CDR3 consists of 13 residues. Germline values: CDR1 SGHAT, CDR2 FQNNGV. Trimming at V came to 5 bases and at J to 8 bases, leaving 8 bases not matched to a gene. This CDR3 reads CASSTEIGGEAFF. CDR3 nucleotide sequence: TGTGCCAGCAGCACTGAGATAGGGGGCGAAGCTTTCTTT.

As to this clonotype: One end of the junction does not line up with germline, which may come from a read error. Written as DNA, the CDR3 is TGTGCCATCCGATCAAGCGGGAGCCTTACCTACAATGAACAGTTCTTC. Translating gives CAIRSSGSLTYNEQFF. The chain combines TRBV6-1 with TRBJ2-1; 8 nucleotides agree with TRBD2. Germline lookup yields CDR1 MNHNS and CDR2 SASEGT. The CDR3 loop spans 16 amino acids.

Concerning this clonotype itself: A read error may account for a junction end that differs from germline. V gene TRBV6-6 combines with J gene TRBJ2-7; TRBD1 matches 11 bases. Looked up from germline, CDR1 is MNHNY and CDR2 is SVGAGI (reference sequence). The CDR3 sequence is 14 residues long. In DNA, the CDR3 is TGTGCCAGCAGTAAAGGACAGGGGGCCTACGAGCAGTGCTTC. It specifies CASSKGQGAYEQCF.

Points on this clonotype: A much larger clone is a single base away; this may be a read error. The final CDR3 position lacks the conserved phenylalanine or tryptophan, pointing to a likely read error. The chain combines TRBV20-1 with TRBJ2-7, with 8 positions matching TRBD1. CDR1 is DFQATT, CDR2 SNEGSKA, per germline (reference sequence). CDR3 length: 13 amino acids. The DNA for the CDR3 is TGCGGAGCCCGGGACAGGTCCTCCTACGAGCAGTACTAC. It is translated as CGARDRSSYEQYY.

This clonotype was observed once. The genes are TRBV4-1 and TRBJ1-1, with TRBD1 matching 7 bases. V dropped 2 bases and J dropped 5; count of bases not matched to a gene: 14. CDR3 size: 17 residues. Germline loops: CDR1 MGHRA, CDR2 YSYEKL. The CDR3 region has the DNA TGCGCCAGCAGCCAACCGGGACAGACTATTTCGAGGACTGAAGCTTTCTTT. Its protein is CASSQPGQTISRTEAFF.

Details on this clonotype: The junction departs from germline at one end; a sequencing error may be responsible. The V and J genes are TRBV20-1 and TRBJ2-2, with TRBD2 matching over 7 bases. In germline, CDR1 is DFQATT, CDR2 SNEGSKA (reference sequence). The CDR3 is 15 residues long. CDR3 nucleotides: TGCAGTGCTAGTTCGGCGGGAGCGAACACCGGGGAGCTGATTTTT. It encodes CSASSAGANTGELIF.

This chain joins TRBV6-5 and TRBJ2-7; tentatively, D is TRBD1 (5 bases). The germline V gene has CDR1 MNHEY and CDR2 SVGAGI. Trimming left V 6 bases short and J 10 bases short, with 22 bases between. CDR3 length: 14 amino acids. This CDR3 reads CASSPDRVTWGQYF. The DNA of the CDR3 is TGTGCCAGCAGCCCTGATCGGGTGACGTGGGGCCAGTACTTC.

In this sample, this clonotype turned up a few times. One end of the junction is discordant with germline, which a read error may explain. The rearrangement uses TRBV11-2 and TRBJ2-7; the match to TRBD1 covers 7 bases. Per germline, CDR1 SGHAT and CDR2 FQNNGV. There are 18 residues in the CDR3. DNA for the CDR3: TGTGCCAGCAGCTCGGCCGGGACAGTGTGTCAAGTCTCCTACGAGCAATACTTC. Translated, it gives CASSSAGTVCQVSYEQYF. The full variable domain, rest sourced from reference TRBV11-2 and TRBJ2-7, is EAGVAQSPRYKIIEKRQSVAFWCNPISGHATLYWYQQILGQGPKLLIQFQNNGVVDDSQLPKDRFSAERLKGVDSTLKIQPAKLEDSAVYLCASSSAGTVCQVSYEQYFGPGTRLTVT.

This clonotype was detected only a few times. The CDR3 DNA sequence: TGTGTCTCCAGGACCGAACGCGAGCAGTACTTC. Protein product: CVSRTEREQYF. This chain joins TRBV28 and TRBJ2-7; D not resolved. This CDR3 has 11 residues. CDR1 and CDR2 (germline): MDHEN, SYDVKM.